This TCR beta chain derives from a study of human T cells and chemical hapten exposure (dated by TCRdb to about 2021). With regard to the full study: For sensitization, 2% DPC in acetone was applied to a roughly 2 cm by roughly 2 cm area of upper inner arm skin. Patch testing on the upper back used Finn chambers containing 0.01% DPC, with scoring done after 6 days according to International Contact Dermatitis Research Group standards. About 30 alopecia patients provided blood for TCR sequencing at one to four time points (pre-sensitization, 2, 6 and 24 weeks). Blood samples were taken from patients before sensitization (week 0) and at 2, 6 and about 24 weeks after DPC sensitization. This study followed changes in the peripheral blood TCR repertoire in vivo during primary and secondary sensitization of alopecia patients to the hapten diphenylcyclopropenone (DPC). Weekly therapeutic DPC doses were additionally applied to the scalp of patients throughout the roughly 23-week study period. Libraries were pooled for sequencing, and per-sample TCR yields varied mainly because of small differences in library volumes within the pool. Most of the patients in the cohort were female, and the cohort covered alopecia areata with under or over 50% scalp involvement, alopecia totalis and alopecia universalis.

The time point tag for this specimen amounts to: patch test 1, 2 weeks after DPC sensitization. What this sample's treatment or condition label stands for: therapeutic diphenylcyclopropenone sensitization with weekly scalp DPC. Blood at each patch-test visit was drawn before the patch test was applied. To be eligible, patients had to be aged 18 to 70, diagnosed with alopecia and judged suitable for DPC therapy, while pregnant patients were excluded. Total RNA was extracted from unfractionated whole blood collected in Tempus Blood RNA tubes. Library preparation employed RACE. Sequenced using a NextSeq 500. During library preparation, unique molecular identifiers were attached to individual cDNA molecules so that TCRs could be counted quantitatively and reproducibly. Each blood RNA sample was used to sequence both TCR alpha and TCR beta chains. The paper's processing steps were these. The median number of TCRs per sample was around 100,000, ranging from roughly 20,000 to 700,000. The Decombinator software suite was used to annotate the V, J and CDR3 of the TCR reads. For PS versus PT1 abundance plots, all samples were subsampled to the same number of TCRs (28,000). TCRs were defined as expanded if absent before sensitization and observed at least eight times at the 2-week time point. Using fastp trimming at Q25 and MiXCR clonotype assembly, TCRdb reanalyzed the public sequencing data and kept in-frame beta chains. Each record represents a unique CDR3 protein, reported with the most common genes and DNA among its rows. What appears here as the V and J calls and clone size reflects TCRdb's work, not the paper's. The sample data list around 71,000 distinct CDR3 sequences, and more than 8% of these were observed just once. The ten largest clonotypes hold over 3% of the sample.

This clonotype was counted many times. Its target antigen remains unknown. Nothing much larger sits one base from this clone, and base qualities are not available. V is cut by 6 bases and J by 9 bases, and the space between the germline ends is 21 bases. Based on the germline V gene (reference sequence), the CDR1 and CDR2 sequences are DFQATT and SNEGSKA. Including cysteine and phenylalanine, the CDR3 has 14 amino acids. Only CDR3 DNA remains: 42 bases, in frame from the first base. Points the paper makes about the study in general: Alopecia, a presumed autoimmune disease, was present in all patients, so the immune response of the patients might differ from that of healthy individuals. A positive correlation was found between the number of PT1 expanded TCRs and patch test score, with significance reached at thresholds 8, 16 and 32 but not 4. No change with DPC sensitization was found in the number of TCRs above 1 in 1000 frequency, and no evidence of global repertoire structure alterations was found. Compared with pre-sensitization or healthy control sets, expanded TCRs formed significantly more large CDR3 similarity clusters, which is consistent with antigen-driven responses. Repeated subsampling changed both the strength of the expansion versus patch-test correlation and the threshold at which that correlation became significant.

The sample here was whole blood, taken in connection with sensitization to the hapten diphenylcyclopropenone (DPC). The sequence is built from TRBV20-1 and TRBJ1-5, with TRBD1 perhaps the D gene, on 5 matching bases. The TCR originated in a woman aged 40 to 49 with alopecia areata. Some clones in this sample may be carry-over from other donors' samples. The CDR3 sequence is CSARRIQGAWPQHF. The sequenced DNA: TGCAGTGCCCGGAGGATCCAGGGAGCGTGGCCCCAGCATTTT.